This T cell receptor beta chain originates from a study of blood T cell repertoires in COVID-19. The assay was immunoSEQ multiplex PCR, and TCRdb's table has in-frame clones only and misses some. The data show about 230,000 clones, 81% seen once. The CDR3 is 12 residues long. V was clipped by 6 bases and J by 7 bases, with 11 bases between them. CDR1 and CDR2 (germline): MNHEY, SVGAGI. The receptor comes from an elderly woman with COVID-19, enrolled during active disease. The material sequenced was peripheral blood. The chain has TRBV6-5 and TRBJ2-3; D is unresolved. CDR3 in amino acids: CASRAGANTQYF. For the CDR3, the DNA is TGTGCCAGCAGGGCCGGAGCTAATACGCAGTATTTT.